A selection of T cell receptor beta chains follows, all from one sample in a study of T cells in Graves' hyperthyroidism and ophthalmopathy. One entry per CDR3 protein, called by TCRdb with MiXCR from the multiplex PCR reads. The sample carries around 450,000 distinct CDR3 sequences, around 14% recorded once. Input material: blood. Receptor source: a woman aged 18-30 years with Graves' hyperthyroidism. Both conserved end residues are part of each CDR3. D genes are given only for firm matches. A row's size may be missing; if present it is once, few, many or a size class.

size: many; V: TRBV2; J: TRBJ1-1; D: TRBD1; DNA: TGTGCCAGCAGTGGGGACAGCGTCTACGGGTGGACTGAAGCTTTCTTT; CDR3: CASSGDSVYGWTEAFF
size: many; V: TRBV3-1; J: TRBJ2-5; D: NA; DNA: TGTGCCAGCAGCCAAGGGAAGGGCCCCGTAGAGACCCAGTACTTC; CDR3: CASSQGKGPVETQYF
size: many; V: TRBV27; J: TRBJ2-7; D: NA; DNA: TGTGCCAGCAGTTTAGGTCTGCCGGGTTTAAGGCAGAACCTTCTTACCTACGAGCAGTACTTC; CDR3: CASSLGLPGLRQNLLTYEQYF
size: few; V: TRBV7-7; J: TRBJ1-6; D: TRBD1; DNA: TGTGCTAGCAGCCTCGGACAGGGTAGGGGTAATTCACCCCTCCACTTT; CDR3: CASSLGQGRGNSPLHF
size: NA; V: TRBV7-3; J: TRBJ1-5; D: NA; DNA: TGCGCCAGCAGCCAAGAGGTGGTCAGGGGAGGCAATCAGCCCCAGCATTTT; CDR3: CASSQEVVRGGNQPQHF
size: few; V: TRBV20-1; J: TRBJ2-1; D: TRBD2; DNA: TGCAGTGCTAGAAACGGGACTAGCGGGAGAAATGAGCAGTTCTTC; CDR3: CSARNGTSGRNEQFF
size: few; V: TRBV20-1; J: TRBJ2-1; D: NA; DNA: TGCAGTGCCGATGGGGCAGGGGACAATGAGCAGTTCTTC; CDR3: CSADGAGDNEQFF
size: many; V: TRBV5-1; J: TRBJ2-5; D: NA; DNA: TGCGCCAGCAGCTTATCCAGGGGCCAAGAGACCCAGTACTTC; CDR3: CASSLSRGQETQYF
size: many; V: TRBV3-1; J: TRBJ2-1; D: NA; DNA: TGTGCCAGCAGCCCTTCCTGGGCCTCTTCGAACTACAATGAGCAGTTCTTC; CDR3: CASSPSWASSNYNEQFF
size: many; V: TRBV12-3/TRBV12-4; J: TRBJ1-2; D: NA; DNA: TGTGCCAGCAGTTTAACTGTTCCCCACTATGGCTACACCTTC; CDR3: CASSLTVPHYGYTF
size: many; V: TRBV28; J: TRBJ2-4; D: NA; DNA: TGTGCCAGCAGTTTAGGTCCGAACATTCAGTACTTC; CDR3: CASSLGPNIQYF
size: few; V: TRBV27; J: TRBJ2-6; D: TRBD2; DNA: TGTGCCAGCAGTTTCCGGACTAGCGAGAGCTCTGGGGCCAACGTCCTGACTTTC; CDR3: CASSFRTSESSGANVLTF
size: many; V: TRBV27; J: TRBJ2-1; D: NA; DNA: TGTGCCAGCCGGCCAAGCGACTACAATGAGCAGTTCTTC; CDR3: CASRPSDYNEQFF
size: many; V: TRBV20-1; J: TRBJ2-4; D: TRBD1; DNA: TGCAGTGCCACAGGACAGGGGGCGATTGGAGCCAAAAACATTCAGTACTTC; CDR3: CSATGQGAIGAKNIQYF
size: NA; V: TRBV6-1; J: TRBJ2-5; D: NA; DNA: TGTGCCAGCAGTGAACTGAGCCAGACCCAGTACTTC; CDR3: CASSELSQTQYF
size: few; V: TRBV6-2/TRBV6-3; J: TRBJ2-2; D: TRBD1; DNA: TGTGCCAGCAGTTACCCGGGGACAGGGGGCGCTTGGAACACCGGGGAGCTGTTTTTT; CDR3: CASSYPGTGGAWNTGELFF
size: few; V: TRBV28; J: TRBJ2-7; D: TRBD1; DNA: TGTGCCAGCAGGGACAGGGTTTACGAGCAGTACTTC; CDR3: CASRDRVYEQYF
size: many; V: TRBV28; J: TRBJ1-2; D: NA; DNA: TGTGCCAGCTCCCCTCCCGAGGGAGATATAGCCTATGGCTACACCTTC; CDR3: CASSPPEGDIAYGYTF
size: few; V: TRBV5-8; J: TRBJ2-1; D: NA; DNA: TGTGCCAGCAGCTTGCGGGCCACCAATGAGCAGTTCTTC; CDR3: CASSLRATNEQFF
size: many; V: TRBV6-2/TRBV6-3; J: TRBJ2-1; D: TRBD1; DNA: TGTGCCAGCAGTTACGGGACAGGTGTCACCCATGAGCAGTTCTTC; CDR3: CASSYGTGVTHEQFF
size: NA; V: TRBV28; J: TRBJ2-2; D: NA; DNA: TGTGCCAGCCGGGGGATCATAGGCACCGGGGAGCTGTTTTTT; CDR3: CASRGIIGTGELFF
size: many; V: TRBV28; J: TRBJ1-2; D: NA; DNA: TGTGCCACCCCCGGAACAGGGAACTATGGCTACACCTTC; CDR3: CATPGTGNYGYTF